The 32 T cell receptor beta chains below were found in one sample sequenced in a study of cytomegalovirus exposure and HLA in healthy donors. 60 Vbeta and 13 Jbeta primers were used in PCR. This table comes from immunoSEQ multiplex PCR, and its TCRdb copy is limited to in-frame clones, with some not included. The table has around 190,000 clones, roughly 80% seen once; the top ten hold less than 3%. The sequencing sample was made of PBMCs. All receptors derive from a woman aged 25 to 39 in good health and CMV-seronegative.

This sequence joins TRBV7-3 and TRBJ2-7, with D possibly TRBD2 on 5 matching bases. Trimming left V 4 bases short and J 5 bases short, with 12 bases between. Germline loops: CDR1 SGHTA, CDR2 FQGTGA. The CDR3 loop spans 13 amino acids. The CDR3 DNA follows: TGTGCCAGCAGCTCAATTTCGGGGAACGAGCAGTACTTC. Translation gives CASSSISGNEQYF. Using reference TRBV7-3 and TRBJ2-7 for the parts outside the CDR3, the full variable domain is GAGVSQTPSNKVTEKGKYVELRCDPISGHTALYWYRQSLGQGPEFLIYFQGTGAADDSGLPNDRFFAVRPEGSVSTLKIQRTERGDSAVYLCASSSISGNEQYFGPGTRLTVT.

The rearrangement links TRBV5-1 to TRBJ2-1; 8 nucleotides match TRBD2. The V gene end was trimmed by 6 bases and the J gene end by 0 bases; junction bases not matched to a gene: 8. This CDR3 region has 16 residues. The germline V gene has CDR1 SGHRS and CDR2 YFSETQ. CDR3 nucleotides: TGCGCCAGCAACCTCTTCAGCGGGAGCTCCTACAATGAGCAGTTCTTC. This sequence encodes CASNLFSGSSYNEQFF. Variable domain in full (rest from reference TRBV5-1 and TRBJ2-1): KAGVTQTPRYLIKTRGQQVTLSCSPISGHRSVSWYQQTPGQGLQFLFEYFSETQRNKGNFPGRFSGRQFSNSRSEMNVSTLELGDSALYLCASNLFSGSSYNEQFFGPGTRLTVL.

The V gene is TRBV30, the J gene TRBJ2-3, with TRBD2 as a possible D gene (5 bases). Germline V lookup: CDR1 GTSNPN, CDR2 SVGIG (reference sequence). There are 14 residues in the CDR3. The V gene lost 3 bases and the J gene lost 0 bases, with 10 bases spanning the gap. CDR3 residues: CAWRTGISTDTQYF. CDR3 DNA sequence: TGTGCCTGGAGGACGGGAATTAGCACAGATACGCAGTATTTT. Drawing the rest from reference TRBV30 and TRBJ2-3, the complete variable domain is SQTIHQWPATLVQPVGSPLSLECTVEGTSNPNLYWYRQAAGRGLQLLFYSVGIGQISSEVPQNLSASRPQDRQFILSSKKLLLSDSGFYLCAWRTGISTDTQYFGPGTRLTVL.

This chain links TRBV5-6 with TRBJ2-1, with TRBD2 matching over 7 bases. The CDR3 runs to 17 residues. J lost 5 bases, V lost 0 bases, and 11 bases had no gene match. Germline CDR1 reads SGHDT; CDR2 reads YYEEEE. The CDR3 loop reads CASSLAFRRERDNEQFF. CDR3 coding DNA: TGTGCCAGCAGCTTGGCCTTTCGGCGGGAGAGGGACAATGAGCAGTTCTTC.

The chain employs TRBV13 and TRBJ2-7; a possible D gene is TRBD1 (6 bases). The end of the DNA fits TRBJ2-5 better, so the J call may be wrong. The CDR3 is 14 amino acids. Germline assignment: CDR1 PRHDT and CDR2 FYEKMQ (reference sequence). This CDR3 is CASRQRGFVETQYF. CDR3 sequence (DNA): TGTGCCAGCAGGCAAAGGGGGTTTGTGGAGACCCAGTACTTC.

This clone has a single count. Written as DNA, the CDR3 is TGTGCCAGCAGTGATGGACTAGCGGTACCTCAAGAGACCCAGTACTTC. This sequence encodes CASSDGLAVPQETQYF. The chain joins TRBV2 to TRBJ2-5, with 10 bases matching TRBD2. The length of the CDR3 is 16 residues. The V gene's germline CDR1 is SNHLY and CDR2 FYNNEI. V gave up 3 bases and J gave up 2 bases; unmatched junction bases: 6.

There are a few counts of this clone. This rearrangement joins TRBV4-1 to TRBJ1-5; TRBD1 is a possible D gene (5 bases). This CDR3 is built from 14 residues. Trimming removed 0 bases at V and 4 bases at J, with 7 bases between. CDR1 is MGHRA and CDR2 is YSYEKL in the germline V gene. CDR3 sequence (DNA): TGCGCCAGCAGCCAAGAAGGGGTGAATCAGCCCCAGCATTTT. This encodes CASSQEGVNQPQHF.

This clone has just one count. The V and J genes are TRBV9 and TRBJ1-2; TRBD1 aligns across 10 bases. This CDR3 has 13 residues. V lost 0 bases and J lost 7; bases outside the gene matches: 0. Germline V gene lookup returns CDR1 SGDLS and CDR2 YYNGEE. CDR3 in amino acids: CASSVGTGGGYTF. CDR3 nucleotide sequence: TGTGCCAGCAGCGTAGGGACAGGGGGTGGCTACACCTTC.

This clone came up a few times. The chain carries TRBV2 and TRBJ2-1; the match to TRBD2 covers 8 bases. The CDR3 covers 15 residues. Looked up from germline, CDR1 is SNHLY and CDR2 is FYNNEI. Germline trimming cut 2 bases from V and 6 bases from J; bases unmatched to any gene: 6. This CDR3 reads CASSEPGTRANEQFF. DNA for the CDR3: TGTGCCAGCAGTGAACCAGGGACTAGGGCCAATGAGCAGTTCTTC.

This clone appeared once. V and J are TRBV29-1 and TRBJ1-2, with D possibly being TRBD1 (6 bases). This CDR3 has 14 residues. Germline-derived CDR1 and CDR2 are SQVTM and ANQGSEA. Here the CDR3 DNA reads TGCGCATATGGCCGACGGCTTACAGGGACTGGCTACACCTTC. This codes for CAYGRRLTGTGYTF.

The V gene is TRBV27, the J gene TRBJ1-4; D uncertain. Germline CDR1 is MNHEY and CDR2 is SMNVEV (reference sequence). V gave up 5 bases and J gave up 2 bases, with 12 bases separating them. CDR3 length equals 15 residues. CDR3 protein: CASSPLSPTNEKLFF. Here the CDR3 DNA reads TGTGCCAGCAGTCCTCTGAGTCCTACTAATGAAAAACTGTTTTTT. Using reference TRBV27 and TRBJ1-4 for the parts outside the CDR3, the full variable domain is EAQVTQNPRYLITVTGKKLTVTCSQNMNHEYMSWYRQDPGLGLRQIYYSMNVEVTDKGDVPEGYKVSRKEKRNFPLILESPSPNQTSLYFCASSPLSPTNEKLFFGSGTQLSVL.

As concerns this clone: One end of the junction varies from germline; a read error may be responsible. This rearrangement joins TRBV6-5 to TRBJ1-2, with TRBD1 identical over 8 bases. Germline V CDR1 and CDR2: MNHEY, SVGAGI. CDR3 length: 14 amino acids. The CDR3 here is CASRTGARDYGYPF. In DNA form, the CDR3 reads TGTGCCAGCAGGACAGGGGCGCGAGACTATGGCTACCCCTTC.

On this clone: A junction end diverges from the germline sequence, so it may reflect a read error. The CDR3 loop is CANSLVRGAGDTEAFF. CDR3 nucleotide sequence: TGTGCCAACAGCTTAGTTAGGGGCGCAGGGGACACTGAAGCTTTCTTT. The genes are TRBV13 and TRBJ1-1; a weak D match, TRBD1 (6 bases). The V gene's germline CDR1 is PRHDT and CDR2 FYEKMQ (reference sequence). The CDR3 runs 16 residues.

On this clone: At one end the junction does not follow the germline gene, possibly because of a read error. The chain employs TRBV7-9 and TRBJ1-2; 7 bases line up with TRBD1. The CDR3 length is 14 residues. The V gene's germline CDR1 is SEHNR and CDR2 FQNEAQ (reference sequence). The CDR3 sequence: CASSLAGGLYGYPF. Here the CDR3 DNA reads TGTGCCAGCAGCTTAGCAGGGGGCCTCTATGGCTACCCCTTC.

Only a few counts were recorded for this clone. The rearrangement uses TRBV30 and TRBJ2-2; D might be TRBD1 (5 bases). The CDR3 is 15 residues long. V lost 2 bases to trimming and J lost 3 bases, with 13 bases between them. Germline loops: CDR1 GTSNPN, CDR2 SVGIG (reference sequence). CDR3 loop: CAWSPTGRDTGELFF. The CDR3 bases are TGTGCCTGGAGTCCAACAGGTCGAGACACCGGGGAGCTGTTTTTT.

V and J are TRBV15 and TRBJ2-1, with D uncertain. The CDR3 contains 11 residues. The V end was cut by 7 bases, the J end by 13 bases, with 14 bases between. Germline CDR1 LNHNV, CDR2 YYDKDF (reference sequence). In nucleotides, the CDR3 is TGTGCCACCAAGATGGCCCCTCCCCAGTTCTTC. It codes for CATKMAPPQFF.

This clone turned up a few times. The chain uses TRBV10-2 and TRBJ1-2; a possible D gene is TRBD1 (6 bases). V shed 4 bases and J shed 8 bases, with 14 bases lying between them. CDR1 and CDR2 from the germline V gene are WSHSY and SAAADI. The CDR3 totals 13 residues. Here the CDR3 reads CASSATGKSGYTF. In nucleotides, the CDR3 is TGCGCCAGCAGTGCCACAGGGAAGAGCGGCTACACCTTC.

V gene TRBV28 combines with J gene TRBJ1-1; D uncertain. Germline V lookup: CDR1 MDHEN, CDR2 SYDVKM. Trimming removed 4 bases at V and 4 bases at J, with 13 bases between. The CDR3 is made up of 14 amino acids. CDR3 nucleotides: TGTGCCAGCAGTTCCCTGGGTGAGGGCACTGAAGCTTTCTTT. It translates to CASSSLGEGTEAFF.

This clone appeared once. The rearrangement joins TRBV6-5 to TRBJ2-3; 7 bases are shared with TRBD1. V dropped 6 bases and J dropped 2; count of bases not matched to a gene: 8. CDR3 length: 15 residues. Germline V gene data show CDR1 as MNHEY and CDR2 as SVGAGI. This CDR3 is CASSSTRGLTDTQYF. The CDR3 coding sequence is TGTGCCAGCAGCAGCACTAGGGGGCTCACAGATACGCAGTATTTT.

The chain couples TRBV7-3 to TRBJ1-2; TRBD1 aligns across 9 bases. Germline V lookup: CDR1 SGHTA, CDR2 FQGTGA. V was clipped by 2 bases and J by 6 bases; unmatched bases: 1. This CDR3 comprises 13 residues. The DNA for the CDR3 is TGTGCCAGCAGCTTAGGACAGGGGAATGGCTACACCTTC. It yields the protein CASSLGQGNGYTF.

The CDR3 nucleotides read TGTGCCAGCAGTGTGACCGGCGGTTCACCCCTCCACTTT. Its translation is CASSVTGGSPLHF. V is TRBV27 and J is TRBJ1-6; D is uncertain. This CDR3 comprises 13 residues. Between the trimmed V and J ends, which lost 5 bases and 9 bases, there was a span of 11 bases. Germline V lookup: CDR1 MNHEY, CDR2 SMNVEV (reference sequence).

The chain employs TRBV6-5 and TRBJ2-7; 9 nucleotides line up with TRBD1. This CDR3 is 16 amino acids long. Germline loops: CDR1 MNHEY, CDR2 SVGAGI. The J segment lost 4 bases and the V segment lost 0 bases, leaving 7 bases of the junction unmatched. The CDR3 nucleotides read TGTGCCAGCAGTTACTCCCAGGGGGACAGGGTGTACGAGCAGTACTTC. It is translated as CASSYSQGDRVYEQYF.

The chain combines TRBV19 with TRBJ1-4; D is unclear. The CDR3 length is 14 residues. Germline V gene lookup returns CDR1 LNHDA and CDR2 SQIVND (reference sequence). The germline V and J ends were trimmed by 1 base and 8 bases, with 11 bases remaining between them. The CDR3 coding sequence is TGTGCCAGTAGTATAGCGGAGGTCGGAGAAAAACTGTTTTTT. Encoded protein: CASSIAEVGEKLFF.

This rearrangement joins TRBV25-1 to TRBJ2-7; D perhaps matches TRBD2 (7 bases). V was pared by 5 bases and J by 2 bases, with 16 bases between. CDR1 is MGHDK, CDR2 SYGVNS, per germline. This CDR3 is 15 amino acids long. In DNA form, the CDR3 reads TGTGCCAGCAGTCTAGGGGGAGGGGTCCCCTACGAGCAGTACTTC. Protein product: CASSLGGGVPYEQYF.

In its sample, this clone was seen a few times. CDR3 nucleotides: TGTGCCAGCAGTTACCCACAGGGGGGCGAGCAGTACTTC. It translates to CASSYPQGGEQYF. The J gene is TRBJ2-7, the V gene TRBV6-5; 8 bases agree with TRBD1. The V segment lost 2 bases and the J segment 6 bases; nucleotides outside the gene matches: 3. CDR1 and CDR2 (germline): MNHEY, SVGAGI. This CDR3 comprises 13 residues.

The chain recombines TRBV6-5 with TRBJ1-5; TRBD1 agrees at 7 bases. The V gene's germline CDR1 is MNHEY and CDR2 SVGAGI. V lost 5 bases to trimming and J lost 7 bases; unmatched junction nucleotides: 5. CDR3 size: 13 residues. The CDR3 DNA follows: TGTGCCAGCAGTCAAGGGGGCGCCCAGCCCCAGCATTTT. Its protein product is CASSQGGAQPQHF.

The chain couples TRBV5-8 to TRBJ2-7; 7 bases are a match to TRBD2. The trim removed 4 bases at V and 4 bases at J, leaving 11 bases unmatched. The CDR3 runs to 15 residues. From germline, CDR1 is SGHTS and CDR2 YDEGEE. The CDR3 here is CASSTPTSVRYEQYF. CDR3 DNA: TGTGCCAGCAGCACCCCAACTAGCGTAAGGTACGAGCAGTACTTC.

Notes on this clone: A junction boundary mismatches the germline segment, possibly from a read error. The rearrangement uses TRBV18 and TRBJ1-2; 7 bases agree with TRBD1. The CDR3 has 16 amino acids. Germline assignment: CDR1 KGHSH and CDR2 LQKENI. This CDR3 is CASSPLAITGDGGYPF. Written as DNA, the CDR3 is TGTGCCAGCTCACCCCTCGCGATCACAGGGGATGGAGGCTACCCCTTC. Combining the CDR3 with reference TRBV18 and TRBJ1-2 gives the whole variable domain NAGVMQNPRHLVRRRGQEARLRCSPMKGHSHVYWYRQLPEEGLKFMVYLQKENIIDESGMPKERFSAEFPKEGPSILRIQQVVRGDSAAYFCASSPLAITGDGGYPFGSGTRLTVV.

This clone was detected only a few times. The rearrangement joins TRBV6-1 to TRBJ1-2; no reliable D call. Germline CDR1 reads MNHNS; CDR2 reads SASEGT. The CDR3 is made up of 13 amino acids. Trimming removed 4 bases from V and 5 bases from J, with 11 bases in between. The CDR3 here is CASSVEGGYGYTF. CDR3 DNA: TGTGCCAGCAGTGTAGAGGGCGGATATGGCTACACCTTC.

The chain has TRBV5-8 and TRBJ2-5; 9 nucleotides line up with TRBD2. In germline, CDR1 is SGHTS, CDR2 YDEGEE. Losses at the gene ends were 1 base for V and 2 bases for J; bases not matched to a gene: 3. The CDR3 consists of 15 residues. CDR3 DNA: TGTGCCAGCAGCTTGAATGGACTAGCGCAAGAGACCCAGTACTTC. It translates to CASSLNGLAQETQYF.

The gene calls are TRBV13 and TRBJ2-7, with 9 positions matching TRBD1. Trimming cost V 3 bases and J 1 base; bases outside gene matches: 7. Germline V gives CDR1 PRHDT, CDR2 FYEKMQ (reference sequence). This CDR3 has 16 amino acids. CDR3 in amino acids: CASSFAPGTGSYEQYF. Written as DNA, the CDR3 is TGTGCCAGCAGCTTCGCCCCCGGGACAGGGTCCTACGAGCAGTACTTC.

Here the CDR3 DNA reads TGTGCCATCGCAAAAGGGGTGGACACTGAAGCTTTCTTT. It specifies CAIAKGVDTEAFF. The genes are TRBV10-3 and TRBJ1-1; a weak D match, TRBD1 (5 bases). Germline lookup yields CDR1 ENHRY and CDR2 SYGVKD. V lost 8 bases, J lost 3 bases, and 13 bases lay in between. The CDR3 consists of 13 residues.